The 27 T cell receptor beta chains below all came from one sample that was sequenced in a study of CD4 T cells in relation to SARS-CoV-2 and coronaviruses. Measured with immunoSEQ multiplex PCR; TCRdb has only the in-frame clones, and not every one. This table has about 20,000 clones, roughly three quarters appearing once. These receptors have no known antigen. The unexposed donors gave CD4+ T cells in about 2011-2018, prior to COVID-19. The cells were cultured for about ten days before CD4+ T cells were isolated. The specimen sequenced was CD4+ T cells from PBMCs, cultured in vitro. The source of these receptors is a human donor in good health.

The gene calls are TRBV10-1 and TRBJ1-2; 11 bases are a match to TRBD1. This CDR3 has 16 residues. V dropped 5 bases and J dropped 7; count of bases not matched to a gene: 12. Germline CDR1 and CDR2: WNHNN and SYGVQD (reference sequence). CDR3 in DNA: TGCGCCAGCAGTTACGAACAGGACAGGGGGCTTGGTGGCTACACCTTC. It yields the protein CASSYEQDRGLGGYTF.

DNA of the CDR3: TGCGCCAGCAGCCAAGGGGTTGGACAGGGTGCGGACATTCAGTACTTC. Residues: CASSQGVGQGADIQYF. The V and J genes are TRBV4-1 and TRBJ2-4, with TRBD1 matching over 8 bases. The germline V gene has CDR1 MGHRA and CDR2 YSYEKL. The CDR3 sequence is 16 residues long. Unmatched junction bases numbered 10, after V lost 1 base and J lost 8 bases.

The CDR3 sequence: CASSPRTGTGELFF. The CDR3 bases are TGTGCCAGCAGCCCTAGGACAGGCACCGGGGAGCTGTTTTTT. V is TRBV7-9 and J is TRBJ2-2; 7 bases agree with TRBD1. Germline CDR1 SEHNR, CDR2 FQNEAQ (reference sequence). This CDR3 is 14 amino acids long. V trimming: 5 bases; J trimming: 4 bases; junction bases outside the gene matches: 4.

The J gene is TRBJ1-5, the V gene TRBV27; possibly TRBD1 for D (5 bases). Looked up from germline, CDR1 is MNHEY and CDR2 is SMNVEV (reference sequence). Deletions cut 4 bases from V and 7 bases from J, with 11 bases between. The CDR3 loop spans 13 amino acids. CDR3 nucleotides: TGTGCCAGCAGTTCGGGGGGTTGGCAGCCCCAGCATTTT. Encoded protein: CASSSGGWQPQHF.

The chain combines TRBV15 with TRBJ2-2; 10 bases fit TRBD2. The junction had 10 bases not matched to a gene; V was cut back by 0 bases and J by 6 bases. Germline assignment: CDR1 LNHNV and CDR2 YYDKDF (reference sequence). The CDR3 is 18 amino acids. CDR3 protein: CATSRDLGGLAGAGELFF. The CDR3, as DNA: TGTGCCACCAGCAGAGATTTGGGGGGGCTAGCGGGAGCCGGGGAGCTGTTTTTT. Filled out from reference TRBV15 and TRBJ2-2, the complete variable domain reads DAMVIQNPRYQVTQFGKPVTLSCSQTLNHNVMYWYQQKSSQAPKLLFHYYDKDFNNEADTPDNFQSRRPNTSFCFLDIRSPGLGDTAMYLCATSRDLGGLAGAGELFFGEGSRLTVL.

This clone came up once. The chain recombines TRBV7-8 with TRBJ1-3; no clear D. The CDR3 spans 13 residues. Trimming stripped 5 bases from V and 11 bases from J, with 16 bases between. From germline, CDR1 is SGHVS and CDR2 FQNEAQ. This chain's CDR3 is CASSIQEEGSIYF. CDR3 nucleotides: TGTGCCAGCAGCATCCAGGAGGAGGGTTCCATATATTTT.

The chain has TRBV19 and TRBJ2-2; D not resolved. V lost 7 bases and J lost 3, with 9 bases in between. The CDR3 consists of 13 residues. The germline CDR1 and CDR2 sequences are LNHDA and SQIVND (reference sequence). CDR3 amino acids: CASNPRDTGELFF. The CDR3 DNA reads as TGTGCCAGTAACCCTAGAGACACCGGGGAGCTGTTTTTT.

This clone was seen once. The chain combines TRBV19 with TRBJ2-1; the D gene is possibly TRBD2 (5 bases). There are 17 residues in the CDR3. Trimming removed 3 bases at V and 7 bases at J, with 22 bases between. Germline lookup yields CDR1 LNHDA and CDR2 SQIVND (reference sequence). The CDR3 protein is CASSIIVAARGKNEQFF. The CDR3, as DNA: TGTGCCAGTAGTATCATCGTCGCGGCCCGGGGAAAGAATGAGCAGTTCTTC.

The chain couples TRBV5-5 to TRBJ1-2, with D possibly being TRBD1 (6 bases). CDR1 and CDR2 from the germline V gene are SGHKS and YYEKEE (reference sequence). V gave up 4 bases and J gave up 4 bases, with 14 bases separating them. This CDR3 region has 14 residues. As DNA, the CDR3 is TGTGCCAGCAGCATACAGACAGGAGGCTATGGCTACACCTTC. Its protein is CASSIQTGGYGYTF.

The chain is built from TRBV10-1 and TRBJ2-1, with TRBD1 identical over 9 bases. V shed 6 bases, J shed 4 bases, and the junction held 7 bases outside the gene matches. CDR3 size: 15 residues. CDR1 and CDR2 from the germline V gene are WNHNN and SYGVQD (reference sequence). CDR3 nucleotides: TGCGCCAGCAGCAAATCGGGACAGGGTTACAATGAGCAGTTCTTC. Its translation: CASSKSGQGYNEQFF.

A single count supports this clone. The chain recombines TRBV24-1 with TRBJ2-5; 10 bases agree with TRBD1. The CDR3 loop spans 15 amino acids. V lost 3 bases and J lost 5; bases outside the gene matches: 5. Germline values: CDR1 KGHDR, CDR2 SFDVKD. In DNA, the CDR3 is TGTGCCACCAGTGATCCGGGACAGGGGATCGAGACCCAGTACTTC. Translating gives CATSDPGQGIETQYF.

This chain connects TRBV24-1 to TRBJ1-2; maybe TRBD1 (6 bases). Trimming took 3 bases from V and 8 from J, leaving 15 bases between them. CDR3 size: 14 residues. Per the germline V gene, CDR1 is KGHDR and CDR2 is SFDVKD. The CDR3 nucleotides read TGTGCCACCAGTGATAAGGTGACAGGTTACGGCTACACCTTC. Protein: CATSDKVTGYGYTF.

This chain links TRBV19 with TRBJ2-5, with TRBD2 identical over 7 bases. Germline lookup yields CDR1 LNHDA and CDR2 SQIVND (reference sequence). There are 16 residues in the CDR3. J was trimmed by 5 bases and V by 3 bases; bases with no gene match: 12. Written as DNA, the CDR3 is TGTGCCAGTAGTATCTCAGGGCAGGGAGGGCAGGAGACCCAGTACTTC. This sequence encodes CASSISGQGGQETQYF.

Only one count was recorded for this clone. The V gene is TRBV12-5, the J gene TRBJ1-2, with a weak D call TRBD1 (5 bases). The CDR3 consists of 15 residues. Germline assignment: CDR1 LGHNT and CDR2 FRNRAP. V lost 0 bases to trimming and J lost 8 bases, with 16 bases between them. The CDR3 here is CASGLVPRGVEGYTF. DNA for the CDR3: TGTGCTAGTGGTTTGGTGCCTCGGGGGGTAGAAGGCTACACCTTC.

J is TRBJ2-5 and V is TRBV6-1, with D maybe TRBD2 (7 bases). The germline V gene encodes CDR1 MNHNS and CDR2 SASEGT. With 2 bases removed from V and 4 bases from J, the gap between germline ends came to 17 bases. CDR3 length: 16 residues. Written as DNA, the CDR3 is TGTGCCAGCAGTGAATCTACGGGGGGCGCCTCAGAGACCCAGTACTTC. Residues: CASSESTGGASETQYF.

The rearrangement uses TRBV24-1 and TRBJ2-2; 9 bases fit TRBD2. There are 13 residues in the CDR3. Trimming at V came to 7 bases and at J to 4 bases, leaving 0 bases not matched to a gene. Looked up from germline, CDR1 is KGHDR and CDR2 is SFDVKD. This chain's CDR3 is CATRTSGTGELFF. The CDR3 DNA sequence: TGTGCCACCAGGACTAGCGGCACCGGGGAGCTGTTTTTT.

The chain has TRBV10-1 and TRBJ2-1, with D perhaps TRBD2 (5 bases). The germline V and J ends were trimmed by 3 bases and 0 bases, with 15 bases remaining between them. The CDR3 contains 17 residues. Germline values: CDR1 WNHNN, CDR2 SYGVQD (reference sequence). CDR3 amino acids: CASSEYGVSSSYNEQFF. Written as DNA, the CDR3 is TGCGCCAGCAGTGAATACGGGGTCTCAAGCTCCTACAATGAGCAGTTCTTC.

The chain has TRBV27 and TRBJ1-1; D call uncertain. CDR1 and CDR2 from the germline V gene are MNHEY and SMNVEV (reference sequence). V was trimmed by 3 bases and J by 3 bases, leaving 17 bases between them. The length of the CDR3 is 16 residues. CDR3 DNA: TGTGCCAGCAGTTTGCTACCCCGGGTTGCGGACACTGAAGCTTTCTTT. Translating gives CASSLLPRVADTEAFF.

The rearrangement joins TRBV9 to TRBJ2-3; weak D call: TRBD1 (6 bases). The V gene lost 3 bases and the J gene lost 4 bases, with 15 bases spanning the gap. Germline loops: CDR1 SGDLS, CDR2 YYNGEE. This CDR3 is 15 amino acids long. DNA of the CDR3: TGTGCCAGCAGCGCCGGGACAATCTGGGCAGATACGCAGTATTTT. Its protein is CASSAGTIWADTQYF.

The J gene is TRBJ1-2, the V gene TRBV10-3, with 7 bases lining up with TRBD1. This CDR3 spans 14 amino acids. Germline loops: CDR1 ENHRY, CDR2 SYGVKD. The ends lost 3 bases at V and 3 bases at J; junction bases unmatched: 4. The CDR3 loop reads CAISELTGDYGYTF. Written as DNA, the CDR3 is TGTGCCATCAGTGAATTAACAGGGGACTATGGCTACACCTTC.

The chain is built from TRBV30 and TRBJ1-5, with unresolved D. The CDR3 totals 13 residues. Between the trimmed V and J ends, which lost 2 bases and 5 bases, there was a span of 10 bases. Germline assignment: CDR1 GTSNPN and CDR2 SVGIG (reference sequence). The CDR3 bases are TGTGCCTGGAGTCCTGACTGGGATCAGCCCCAGCATTTT. This sequence encodes CAWSPDWDQPQHF.

V and J are TRBV5-4 and TRBJ1-1, with D unclear. The germline CDR1 and CDR2 sequences are SGHNT and YYREEE (reference sequence). The CDR3 spans 13 residues. With 4 bases removed from V and 4 bases from J, the gap between germline ends came to 11 bases. CDR3 loop: CASSPIVGTEAFF. CDR3 nucleotides: TGTGCCAGCAGCCCGATCGTTGGCACTGAAGCTTTCTTT.

This chain connects TRBV5-1 to TRBJ2-3; 10 nucleotides agree with TRBD2. With V trimmed by 7 bases and J by 5 bases, 7 bases remained unmatched. The V gene's germline CDR1 is SGHRS and CDR2 YFSETQ. The CDR3 is made up of 14 amino acids. In nucleotides, the CDR3 is TGCGCCAGCCGTCTAGCGGGAGTGAGAGATACGCAGTATTTT. Its translation: CASRLAGVRDTQYF.

The chain uses TRBV30 and TRBJ1-1; 10 nucleotides line up with TRBD1. CDR1 and CDR2 (germline): GTSNPN, SVGIG (reference sequence). The CDR3 contains 16 residues. Trimming removed 3 bases from V and 4 bases from J; junction bases left unmatched: 11. The CDR3 protein is CAWSAARGDRGTEAFF. The CDR3 bases are TGTGCCTGGAGCGCCGCCCGTGGGGACAGGGGCACTGAAGCTTTCTTT.

This chain joins TRBV19 and TRBJ2-1; 12 bases align to TRBD2. CDR3 length: 15 amino acids. CDR1 LNHDA and CDR2 SQIVND come from the germline V gene (reference sequence). V shed 8 bases and J 4 bases; nucleotides not matched to a gene: 6. CDR3 nucleotide sequence: TGTGCCAGTGACACAGGACTAGCGGGATACAATGAGCAGTTCTTC. It translates to CASDTGLAGYNEQFF. The whole variable domain, filled in from reference TRBV19 and TRBJ2-1, reads DGGITQSPKYLFRKEGQNVTLSCEQNLNHDAMYWYRQDPGQGLRLIYYSQIVNDFQKGDIAEGYSVSREKKESFPLTVTSAQKNPTAFYLCASDTGLAGYNEQFFGPGTRLTVL.

The genes are TRBV9 and TRBJ2-7, with a tentative D call TRBD2 (5 bases). Between the trimmed V and J ends, which lost 7 bases and 0 bases, there was a span of 14 bases. The CDR3 runs to 14 residues. Germline V gene data show CDR1 as SGDLS and CDR2 as YYNGEE. This chain's CDR3 is CASRADSSSYEQYF. CDR3 DNA sequence: TGTGCCAGCCGGGCGGACTCAAGCTCCTACGAGCAGTACTTC. Full variable domain (outside the CDR3, taken from reference TRBV9 and TRBJ2-7): DSGVTQTPKHLITATGQRVTLRCSPRSGDLSVYWYQQSLDQGLQFLIQYYNGEERAKGNILERFSAQQFPDLHSELNLSSLELGDSALYFCASRADSSSYEQYFGPGTRLTVT.

The rearrangement joins TRBV27 to TRBJ2-7; weak D call: TRBD1 (6 bases). Germline V gene lookup returns CDR1 MNHEY and CDR2 SMNVEV (reference sequence). The CDR3 consists of 14 residues. V shed 5 bases and J shed 3 bases, with 14 bases lying between them. Written as DNA, the CDR3 is TGTGCCAGCAGTCCCAACAGGGAAATCTACGAGCAGTACTTC. Amino acids: CASSPNREIYEQYF.